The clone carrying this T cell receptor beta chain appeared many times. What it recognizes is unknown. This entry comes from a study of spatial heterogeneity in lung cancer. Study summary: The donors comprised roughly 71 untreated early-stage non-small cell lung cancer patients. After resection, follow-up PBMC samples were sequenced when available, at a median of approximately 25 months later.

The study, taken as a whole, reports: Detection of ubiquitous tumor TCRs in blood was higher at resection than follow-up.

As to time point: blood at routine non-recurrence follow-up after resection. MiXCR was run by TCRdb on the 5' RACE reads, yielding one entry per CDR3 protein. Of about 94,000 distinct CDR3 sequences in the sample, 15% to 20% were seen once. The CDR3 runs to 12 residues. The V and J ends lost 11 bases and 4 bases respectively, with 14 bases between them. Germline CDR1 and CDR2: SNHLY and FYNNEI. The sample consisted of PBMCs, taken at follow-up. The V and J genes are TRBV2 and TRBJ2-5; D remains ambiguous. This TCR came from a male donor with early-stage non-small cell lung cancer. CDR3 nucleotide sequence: TGTGCCCGTGGAAAAGGTCGAGAGACCCAGTACTTC. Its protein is CARGKGRETQYF.